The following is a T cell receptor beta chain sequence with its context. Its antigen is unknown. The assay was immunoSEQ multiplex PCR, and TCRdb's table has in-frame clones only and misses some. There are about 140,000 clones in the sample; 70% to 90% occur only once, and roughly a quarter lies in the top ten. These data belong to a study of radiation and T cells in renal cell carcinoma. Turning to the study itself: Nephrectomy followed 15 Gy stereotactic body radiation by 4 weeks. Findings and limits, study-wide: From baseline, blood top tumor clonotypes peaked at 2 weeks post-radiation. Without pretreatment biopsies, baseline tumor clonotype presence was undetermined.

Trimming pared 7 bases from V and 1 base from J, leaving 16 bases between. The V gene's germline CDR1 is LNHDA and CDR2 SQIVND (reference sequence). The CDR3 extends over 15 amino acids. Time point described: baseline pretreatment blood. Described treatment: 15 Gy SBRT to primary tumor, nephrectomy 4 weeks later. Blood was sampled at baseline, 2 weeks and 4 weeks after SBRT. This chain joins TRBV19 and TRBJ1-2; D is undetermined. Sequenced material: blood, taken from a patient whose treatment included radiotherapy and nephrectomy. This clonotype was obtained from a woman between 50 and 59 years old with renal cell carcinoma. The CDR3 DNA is TGTGCCAGTAACCCCGGGCTGCGGGGTAACTATGGCTACACCTTC. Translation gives CASNPGLRGNYGYTF.